This T cell receptor beta chain appears in the sequencing data of a study of identical twins. TCRdb fed the 5' RACE reads into MiXCR, producing one record per CDR3 protein. The repertoire includes approximately 620,000 distinct CDR3 sequences, approximately 9% of them detected once, and approximately 0.96% sits in the top ten. This clonotype was observed a few times. Antigen specificity is unknown. V lost 6 bases to trimming and J lost 3 bases, with 22 bases between them. This CDR3 region has 17 residues. Germline V gives CDR1 MNHNS, CDR2 SASEGT. General study results and limits: Shared out-of-frame alpha sequences (those common to twins) showed excess low generation probability. Insertions were fewer in abundant cord blood beta clonotypes, whereas memory repertoires showed none of this pattern.

These data were likewise used in another study, on yellow fever vaccine responses in identical twins. This second study says: Twins' T cell vaccine responses reportedly looked partly convergent, partly personalized.

This sequence was found in a young woman in good health. Sequenced input: PBMCs. The chain links TRBV6-1 to TRBJ2-3; weak D call: TRBD1 (7 bases). The CDR3 region has the DNA TGTGCCAGCAGCGGGGGTTCAGGAAGGGGGCAGACAGATACGCAGTATTTT. This gives the protein CASSGGSGRGQTDTQYF.